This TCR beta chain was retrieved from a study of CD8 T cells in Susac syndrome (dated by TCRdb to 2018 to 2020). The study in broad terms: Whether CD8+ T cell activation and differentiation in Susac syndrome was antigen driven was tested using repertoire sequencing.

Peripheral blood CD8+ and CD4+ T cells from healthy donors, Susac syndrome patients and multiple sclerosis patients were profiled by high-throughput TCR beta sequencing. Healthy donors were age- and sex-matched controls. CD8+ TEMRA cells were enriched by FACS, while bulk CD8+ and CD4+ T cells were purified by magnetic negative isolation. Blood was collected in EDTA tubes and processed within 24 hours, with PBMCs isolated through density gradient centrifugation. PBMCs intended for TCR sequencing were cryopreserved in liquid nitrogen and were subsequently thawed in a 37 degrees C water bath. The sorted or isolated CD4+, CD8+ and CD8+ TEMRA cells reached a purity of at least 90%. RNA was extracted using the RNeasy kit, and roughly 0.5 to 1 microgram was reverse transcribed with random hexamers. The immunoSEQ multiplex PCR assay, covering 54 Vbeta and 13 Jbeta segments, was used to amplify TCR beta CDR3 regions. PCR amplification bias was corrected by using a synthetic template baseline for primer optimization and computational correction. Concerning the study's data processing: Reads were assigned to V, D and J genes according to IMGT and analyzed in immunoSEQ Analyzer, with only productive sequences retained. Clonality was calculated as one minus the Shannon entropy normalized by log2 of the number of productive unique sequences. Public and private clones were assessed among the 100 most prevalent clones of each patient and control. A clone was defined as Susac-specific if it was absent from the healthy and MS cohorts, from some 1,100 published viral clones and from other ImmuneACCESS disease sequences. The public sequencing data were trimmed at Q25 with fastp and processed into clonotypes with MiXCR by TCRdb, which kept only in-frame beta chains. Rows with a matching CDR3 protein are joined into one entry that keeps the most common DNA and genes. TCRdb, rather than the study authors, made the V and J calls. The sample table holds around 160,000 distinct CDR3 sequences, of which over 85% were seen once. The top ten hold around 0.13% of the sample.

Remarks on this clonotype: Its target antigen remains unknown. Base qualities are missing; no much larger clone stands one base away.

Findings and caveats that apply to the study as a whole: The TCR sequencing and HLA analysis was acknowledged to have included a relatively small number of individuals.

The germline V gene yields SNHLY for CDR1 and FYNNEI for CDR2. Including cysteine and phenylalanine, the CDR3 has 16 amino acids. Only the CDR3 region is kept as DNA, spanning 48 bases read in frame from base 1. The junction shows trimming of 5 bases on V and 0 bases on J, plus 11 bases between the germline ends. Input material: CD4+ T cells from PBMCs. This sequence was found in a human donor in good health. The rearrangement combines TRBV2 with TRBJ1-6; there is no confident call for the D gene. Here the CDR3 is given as CASSRLTASYNSPLHF. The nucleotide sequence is TGTGCCAGCAGTCGCCTAACAGCCTCCTATAATTCACCCCTCCACTTT.